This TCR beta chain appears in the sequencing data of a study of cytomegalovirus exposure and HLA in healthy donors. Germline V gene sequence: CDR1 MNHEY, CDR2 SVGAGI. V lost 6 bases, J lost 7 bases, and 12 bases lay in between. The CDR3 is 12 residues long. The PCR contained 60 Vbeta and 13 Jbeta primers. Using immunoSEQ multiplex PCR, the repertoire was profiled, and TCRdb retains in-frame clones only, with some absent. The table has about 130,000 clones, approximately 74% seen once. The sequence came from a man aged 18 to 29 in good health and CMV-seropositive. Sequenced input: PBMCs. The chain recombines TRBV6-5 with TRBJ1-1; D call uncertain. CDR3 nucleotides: TGTGCCAGCAGATATCGACAAGGTGAAGCTTTCTTT. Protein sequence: CASRYRQGEAFF.